This T cell receptor (beta chain) was captured by sequencing in a study of a mutant IDH1 vaccine in newly diagnosed glioma. Profiling relied on immunoSEQ multiplex PCR, and the TCRdb table lists in-frame clones only, not all of them. The sample carries under 60,000 clones, around three quarters recorded once. Germline CDR1 and CDR2: SGHNT and YENEEA. V shed 7 bases and J shed 1 base, with 25 bases lying between them. The CDR3 is made up of 18 amino acids. A word on this clone: Its antigen is currently unknown.

This sample's time point: week 47, end of study. All doses held 300 ug of mutant IDH1 20-mer peptide, with topical imiquimod. The receptor was derived from a woman in her 40s with glioma. Some clones in this sample may be carry-over from other donors' samples. The rearrangement joins TRBV11-3 to TRBJ1-1; D is ambiguous. The source was PBMCs, collected from a glioma patient whose treatment included an IDH1 peptide vaccine. DNA of the CDR3: TGTGCCAGCAACATTACGCGGGTTGGGAGTTTCGGGAACACTGAAGCTTTCTTT. It specifies CASNITRVGSFGNTEAFF.